This TCR beta chain was retrieved from a study of CD8 T cells in ankylosing spondylitis (dated by TCRdb to the late 2010s). Study-level background: The study profiled T cell receptor beta repertoires in healthy donors and ankylosing spondylitis patients to find disease-linked TCR variants. Peripheral blood was sampled, and synovial fluid was also collected from ankylosing spondylitis patients. The full study cohort comprised about 25 ankylosing spondylitis patients and 110 or so healthy donors. The study at large found these results: The disease-linked clones had a CD8+ phenotype and were found at relatively low frequencies in peripheral blood. The disease-linked clones were reported as significantly enriched in matched synovial fluid samples from ankylosing spondylitis patients. A TCR beta motif of about 8 highly homologous amino acid variants appeared characteristic of blood from ankylosing spondylitis patients. Some TCR beta motif variants had previously been reported in synovial fluid and blood of reactive arthritis patients, which suggested common disease-initiation mechanisms.

This clonotype occurred many times. Its cognate antigen has yet to be identified. Base quality data are lacking; no much larger clone is found one base away. Synovial fluid samples were matched to blood samples from the same ankylosing spondylitis patients. Sequencing used an Illumina HiSeq 2500. Quantitative 5'-RACE with molecular barcodes was the method used to prepare the TCR beta libraries. As for the authors' bioinformatics: Disease-linked TCR variants were identified with a new computational method built on a probabilistic model of VDJ rearrangement. TCRdb trimmed public reads at Q25 via fastp, called clones via MiXCR and kept in-frame beta chains. Each entry merges the rows of one CDR3 protein and shows their most common DNA and genes. These V and J calls rely on TCRdb rather than the paper's analysis. Present in this sample are 25,000 to 35,000 distinct CDR3 sequences, more than 25% of which were seen just once. 35% to 50% of the sample is taken by the ten largest.

CDR1 and CDR2 are read off the germline V gene as MDHEN and SYDVKM. The trim is 5 bases for V and 3 bases for J, with a gap of 17 bases between the germline ends. From the cysteine through the valine, the CDR3 covers 15 amino acids. Kept here is only the CDR3 DNA, which spans 45 bases and is read in frame from base 1. This sequence uses TRBV28 and TRBJ2-7, with no confidently assigned D gene. The clonotype originates from a male donor with ankylosing spondylitis. Source material: synovial fluid, either unsorted or a sorted T cell fraction (not recorded which). The CDR3 amino acid sequence is: CASSDPGPINYEQYV. In nucleotides, the sequence is TGTGCCAGCAGTGACCCTGGGCCGATAAACTACGAGCAGTACGTC.